This T cell receptor (beta chain) stems from a study of blood T cell repertoires in COVID-19. Across the study: Samples taken during acute and convalescent COVID-19 were collected in the United States, Italy and Spain. Sources were T cells, B-cell-depleted T cells, or PBMCs; the material itself was cDNA or gDNA.

Original methodology: Reference gene primer amplification yielded estimated nucleated cell counts. TCRdb's table, derived via immunoSEQ multiplex PCR, lists solely in-frame clones and lacks some. V and J calls and clone size are given by that table; D and trimming were obtained from the DNA. The top ten clones hold 44% of a sample with about 35,000 clones, more than 80% of them seen once. Trimming removed 3 bases at V and 8 bases at J, with 16 bases between. The germline gives CDR1 LNHDA, CDR2 SQIVND (reference sequence). The CDR3 runs 14 residues. The receptor comes from a man aged 55-75 years with active or convalescent COVID-19. Sequenced input: peripheral blood. The V and J genes are TRBV19 and TRBJ1-2, with unresolved D. The CDR3: CASSMTPDWEGYTF. The CDR3 DNA sequence: TGTGCCAGTAGTATGACCCCGGACTGGGAGGGCTACACCTTC. The full variable domain, with the rest looked up from reference TRBV19 and TRBJ1-2, is DGGITQSPKYLFRKEGQNVTLSCEQNLNHDAMYWYRQDPGQGLRLIYYSQIVNDFQKGDIAEGYSVSREKKESFPLTVTSAQKNPTAFYLCASSMTPDWEGYTFGSGTRLTVV.